The rows below give T cell receptor beta chains drawn from one sample of a study of CD8 T cells in Susac syndrome. MiXCR was run by TCRdb on the immunoSEQ multiplex PCR reads, yielding one entry per CDR3 protein. The table has fewer than 85,000 distinct CDR3 sequences, 95% seen once. Sequenced material: CD8+ T cells from PBMCs. The source is a human donor with Susac syndrome. CDR3s include the opening cysteine and the closing phenylalanine or tryptophan.

J	V	CDR3
TRBJ2-7	TRBV28	CASSLSRAQGGWEQYF
TRBJ1-2	TRBV12-3/TRBV12-4	CASSFQGMGGYTF
TRBJ2-7	TRBV6-6	CATRDSPYEQYF
TRBJ2-3	TRBV2	CASSEAWRKSTDTQYF
TRBJ2-1	TRBV20-1	CSANPNQGFSSYNEQFF
TRBJ2-7	TRBV20-1	CSARDRGHYEQYF
TRBJ1-5	TRBV19	CASGQGAAQPQHF
TRBJ2-3	TRBV6-2/TRBV6-3	CASSFLMDTDTQYF
TRBJ2-3	TRBV6-4	CASSGTSGTDTQYF
TRBJ2-3	TRBV27	CASSSSLDTDTQYF
TRBJ2-1	TRBV4-1	CASGLAGAYNEQFF
TRBJ1-5	TRBV19	CASSPGQDVQPQHF
TRBJ1-5	TRBV30	CAWKRGSSNQPQHF
TRBJ2-5	TRBV21-1	CARGPGRGLQETQYF
TRBJ2-3	TRBV25-1	CASSERVSRGMADTQYF
TRBJ2-4	TRBV6-5	CASSSRDRGLNIQYF
TRBJ2-5	TRBV27	CASSFLGLEGPQETQYF
TRBJ1-2	TRBV7-9	CASSLGEMDTF
TRBJ2-5	TRBV4-2	CASSQAGPQETQYF
TRBJ2-5	TRBV10-3	CAISSDWSQETQYF
TRBJ2-1	TRBV30	CAWSESRLPRSYNEQFF
TRBJ2-1	TRBV20-1	CSASFLASGNAYNEQFF
TRBJ2-3	TRBV20-1	CSAKRPGLDGDTQYF
TRBJ1-1	TRBV5-1	CASSSRQDGAEAFF
TRBJ2-7	TRBV29-1	CSGRGIAGSYEQYF